This TCR beta chain was captured by sequencing in a study of control samples from healthy donors and cancer patients. Germline CDR1 and CDR2: MNHEY and SVGAGI. The CDR3 spans 13 residues. The germline V and J ends were trimmed by 0 bases and 13 bases, with 15 bases remaining between them. Repertoires were generated with immunoSEQ multiplex PCR, while TCRdb's copy carries only in-frame clones and drops some. The sample yields 100,000 to 150,000 clones, approximately 90% seen once. The sequence came from a man aged 40-49 years in good health. Sequencing input: blood. The V gene is TRBV6-5, the J gene TRBJ1-2; no firm D call. CDR3 sequence reads: CASSYSPPSPATF. The DNA of the CDR3 is TGTGCCAGCAGTTACTCCCCCCCTTCTCCGGCCACCTTC.